Listed below are T cell receptor beta chains from one sample, sequenced in a study of blood T cells in healthy people across ages. TCRdb re-called the 5' RACE reads through MiXCR, storing one row per CDR3 protein. Among approximately 1.5 million distinct CDR3 sequences listed, about 42% were seen once. The material sequenced was blood. These receptors were collected from a woman younger than 30 in good health. The CDR3 runs from the conserved cysteine through the conserved F or W. Each record gives: V gene, J gene, D gene, clone size, CDR3 DNA, CDR3 protein. A D gene is named only where the DNA matches it firmly. Size is stated for part of the rows, as once, few or many counts, or as a class when the clone is expanded.

TRBV25-1	TRBJ2-7	TRBD2	few	TGTGCCAGCAGTGACCCCAGGACTAGCGCCTACAATGAGCAGTACTTC	CASSDPRTSAYNEQYF
TRBV2	TRBJ2-3	TRBD2	once	TGTGCCACCAATAGCGGGAGGAGCGCAGATACGCAGTATTTT	CATNSGRSADTQYF
TRBV4-1	TRBJ2-3	-	-	TGCGCCAGCAACCAGGCTGTCACAGATACGCAGTATTTT	CASNQAVTDTQYF
TRBV29-1	TRBJ2-1	-	few	TGCAGCGTTGAAGATCGGGGGGCTTCTCGACGTAATGAGCAGTTCTTC	CSVEDRGASRRNEQFF
TRBV12-3/TRBV12-4	TRBJ2-5	-	few	TGTGCCAGCAGTGCCAGGGGAGGGGAGACCCAGTACTTC	CASSARGGETQYF
TRBV6-2/TRBV6-3	TRBJ2-7	-	-	TGTGCCAGCAGTTACGACAGTCGGGGATCCGAGCAGTACTTC	CASSYDSRGSEQYF
TRBV20-1	TRBJ2-2	TRBD2	-	TGCAGCGCTAGAGATCGGCGGGAGGGCCGCACCGGGGAGCTGTTTTTT	CSARDRREGRTGELFF
TRBV9	TRBJ2-5	-	many	TGTGCCAGCAGCGCTACCCATCATGGCGAGACCCAGTACTTC	CASSATHHGETQYF
TRBV20-1	TRBJ2-2	-	-	TGCAGTGCTAGTAACCAGGGAAACACCGGGGAGCTGTTTTTT	CSASNQGNTGELFF
TRBV20-1	TRBJ1-2	-	few	TGCAGTGCCCCGATCGAATACTATGGCTACACCTTC	CSAPIEYYGYTF
TRBV6-5	TRBJ2-3	-	-	TGTGGTACAGGCCCTCCAACAGATACGCAGTATTTT	CGTGPPTDTQYF
TRBV6-2/TRBV6-3	TRBJ2-4	-	few	TGTGCCAGCAGCCCACGTAGGGTGGTCGACAAAAACATTCAGTACTTC	CASSPRRVVDKNIQYF
TRBV7-9	TRBJ2-2	-	-	TGTGCCAGCAGCAAGGTACAGGGAAGGATCGCCGGGGAGCTGTTTTTT	CASSKVQGRIAGELFF
TRBV6-1	TRBJ1-2	-	-	TGTGCCAGCAGTGAAATTTACAGGGTGGATGGCTACACCTTC	CASSEIYRVDGYTF
TRBV9	TRBJ2-5	TRBD1	few	TGTGCCAGCAGCGCGACAGGGGGGTGGGAGACCCAGTACTTC	CASSATGGWETQYF
TRBV5-1	TRBJ1-2	-	-	TGCGACAGCAGCACCGGACGCGGACCCGGCTATGGCTACACCTTC	CDSSTGRGPGYGYTF
TRBV6-5	TRBJ1-2	-	many	TGTGCCAGCAGTCCGAAGAGTAGCGGCGGCTACACCTTC	CASSPKSSGGYTF
TRBV7-2	TRBJ2-1	TRBD1	-	TGTGCCAGCAGCTTTCTTACGACAGGGGGTTACAATGAGCAGTTCTTC	CASSFLTTGGYNEQFF
TRBV21-1	TRBJ1-6	-	-	TGTGCCAGCAGCCAAAGGGAAGGATCATTCGTTTCACCCCTCCACTTT	CASSQREGSFVSPLHF
TRBV4-2	TRBJ2-1	-	-	TGTGCCAGCAGCCAAGATAGAACTAGCACTGAGCAGTTCTTC	CASSQDRTSTEQFF
TRBV5-1	TRBJ2-3	TRBD2	few	TGCGCCAGCAGCTTGGAGGCGGGAGCCACAGATACGCAGTATTTT	CASSLEAGATDTQYF
TRBV11-2	TRBJ2-3	TRBD2	-	TGTGCCAGCAGCTTCCTAGCGGGGCCAGCCACAGATACGCAGTATTTT	CASSFLAGPATDTQYF
TRBV12-3/TRBV12-4	TRBJ2-5	-	-	TGTGCCAGCAGTGTTTATTTTGAAGAGACCCAGTACTTC	CASSVYFEETQYF
TRBV5-1	TRBJ1-2	-	once	TGCGCCAGCAGCTTGTTTAGGTTGAAGGGAACTAACTATGGCTACACCTTC	CASSLFRLKGTNYGYTF
TRBV10-2	TRBJ1-6	TRBD1	-	TGCGCCAGCAGTGAGTCGAAGGGACAGGGATTTAATTTAGGTTCACCCCTCCACTTT	CASSESKGQGFNLGSPLHF
TRBV20-1	TRBJ2-1	-	few	TGCAGTGCTAGAGAAGGCAGCCATGAGCAGTTCTTC	CSAREGSHEQFF
TRBV11-2	TRBJ2-3	-	few	TGTGCCAGCAGCCGACGCGGACGACCTGGTGGAGATACGCAGTATTTT	CASSRRGRPGGDTQYF
TRBV29-1	TRBJ2-3	TRBD2	-	TGCAGCGTCCCCAGCGGGGCTAGCACAGATACGCAGTATTTT	CSVPSGASTDTQYF
TRBV7-2	TRBJ2-1	-	-	TGTGCCAGCAGCACGCCGGGACAATACAATGAGCAGTTCTTC	CASSTPGQYNEQFF
TRBV18	TRBJ1-2	-	-	TGTGCCAGCTCCTTACAGGCTGAAGCCGCTGGCTACACCTTC	CASSLQAEAAGYTF
TRBV3-1	TRBJ2-1	TRBD2	-	TGTGCCAGCAGCCAATCAGGACTAGCGGTCTTTAATGAGCAGTTCTTC	CASSQSGLAVFNEQFF
TRBV20-1	TRBJ2-1	TRBD2	-	TGCAGTGCCCTGGGACTAGCGGGGGGGGCCTACAATGAGCAGTTCTTC	CSALGLAGGAYNEQFF
TRBV6-5	TRBJ1-2	-	few	TGTGCCAGCAGTTACTCCAGAGGACCGAACTATGGCTACACCTTC	CASSYSRGPNYGYTF
TRBV21-1	TRBJ2-1	-	-	TGTGCCAGCAGCAAAGCGAGACTAGCGGGGGGCAGCTCCTACAGTGAGCAGTTCTTC	CASSKARLAGGSSYSEQFF
TRBV6-5	TRBJ1-1	-	-	TGTGCCAGCAGGAGTATGGGACAAAGGAACACTGAAGCTTTCTTT	CASRSMGQRNTEAFF
TRBV21-1	TRBJ2-3	-	-	TGTGCCAGCAGCGGAGATTCGGGGTTAGGGTCGGATACGCAGTATTTT	CASSGDSGLGSDTQYF
TRBV20-1	TRBJ2-1	TRBD2	-	TGCAGTGCTAGGGACATACGGACTAGCGGTTACAATGAGCAGTTCTTC	CSARDIRTSGYNEQFF
TRBV7-9	TRBJ2-3	-	-	TGTGCCAGCAGCTTACCCTTTGGGCAGGACTCAGATACGCAGTATTTT	CASSLPFGQDSDTQYF
TRBV19	TRBJ1-1	-	-	TGTGCCAGTTACCAGGGACAAGGAAGGGGCACTGAAGCTTTCTTT	CASYQGQGRGTEAFF
TRBV27	TRBJ2-1	TRBD2	few	TGTGCCAGCAGGTGGATCGGGACTAGCGACTACAATGAGCAGTTCTTC	CASRWIGTSDYNEQFF